A single sample gave rise to the 19 T cell receptor beta chains below, sequenced in a study of T cells in Graves' hyperthyroidism and ophthalmopathy. Using RNA transcripts as the source, TCR beta CDR3 regions were amplified. The TCR CDR3 first-round RT-PCR relied on the HTBI primer set. TCRdb re-called the multiplex PCR reads through MiXCR, storing one row per CDR3 protein. The sample yields around 500,000 distinct CDR3 sequences, around a fifth seen once. Sequenced: blood. Receptors originate from a woman in her seventies with Graves' ophthalmopathy.

This chain joins TRBV6-6 and TRBJ2-7; D is unresolved. The length of the CDR3 is 17 residues. Trimming removed 0 bases at V and 0 bases at J, with 15 bases between. Germline lookup yields CDR1 MNHNY and CDR2 SVGAGI (reference sequence). CDR3 residues: CASSYSRLLRSSYEQYF. The CDR3 coding sequence is TGTGCCAGCAGTTACTCGAGGCTACTAAGGAGCTCCTACGAGCAGTACTTC.

The V call is TRBV5-1, the J call TRBJ2-5; TRBD2 agrees at 9 bases. CDR1 is SGHRS, CDR2 YFSETQ, per germline. Germline trimming cut 4 bases from V and 4 bases from J; bases unmatched to any gene: 5. The CDR3 covers 14 residues. CDR3 nucleotides: TGCGCCAGCAGCGTTAGCGGGAGCCGAGAGACCCAGTACTTC. Amino acids: CASSVSGSRETQYF.

The rearrangement joins TRBV2 to TRBJ2-6; the D is unclear. The V end was cut by 1 base, the J end by 0 bases, with 7 bases between. This CDR3 is built from 16 residues. Germline CDR1 and CDR2: SNHLY and FYNNEI. CDR3 coding DNA: TGTGCCAGCAGTGAAGGTGGGAACTCTGGGGCCAACGTCCTGACTTTC. Protein: CASSEGGNSGANVLTF. Full variable domain (missing parts from reference TRBV2 and TRBJ2-6): EPEVTQTPSHQVTQMGQEVILRCVPISNHLYFYWYRQILGQKVEFLVSFYNNEISEKSEIFDDQFSVERPDGSNFTLKIRSTKLEDSAMYFCASSEGGNSGANVLTFGAGSRLTVL.

This chain uses TRBV7-2 with TRBJ2-3, with D possibly matching TRBD1 (7 bases). V was cut by 5 bases and J by 1 base, with 19 bases left in between. Germline CDR1 reads SGHTA; CDR2 reads FQGNSA. The CDR3 length is 17 residues. CDR3 sequence (DNA): TGTGCCAGCAGCCCCAGGAGGGGGCCGAGGGGCACAGATACGCAGTATTTT. This sequence encodes CASSPRRGPRGTDTQYF.

The chain carries TRBV27 and TRBJ2-7; TRBD1 matches 7 bases. Germline V gene lookup returns CDR1 MNHEY and CDR2 SMNVEV (reference sequence). V lost 6 bases, J lost 4 bases, and 9 bases stayed unmatched. CDR3 size: 14 residues. The CDR3 here is CASRPGTDTYEQYF. CDR3 DNA: TGTGCCAGCAGGCCCGGGACAGACACATACGAGCAGTACTTC.

This clonotype appeared many times. The J gene is TRBJ2-4, the V gene TRBV3-1; 9 nucleotides line up with TRBD2. V shed 2 bases and J 3 bases; nucleotides not matched to a gene: 5. Per the germline V gene, CDR1 is LGHDT and CDR2 is YNNKEL (reference sequence). There are 16 residues in the CDR3. The CDR3 spells CASSQMLAGNKNIQYF. The CDR3 DNA is TGTGCCAGCAGCCAAATGCTAGCGGGGAACAAAAACATTCAGTACTTC.

This clonotype was counted a few times. The chain uses TRBV6-4 and TRBJ2-3; no clear D gene. This CDR3 comprises 12 residues. Germline V gene data show CDR1 as MRHNA and CDR2 as SNTAGT. V gave up 0 bases and J gave up 8 bases, with 6 bases separating them. CDR3 sequence: CASSDSWGTQYF. CDR3 DNA sequence: TGTGCCAGCAGTGACTCTTGGGGTACGCAGTATTTT.

This clonotype came up a few times. The chain links TRBV3-1 to TRBJ2-7; 11 bases are shared with TRBD1. CDR1 is LGHDT and CDR2 is YNNKEL in the germline V gene (reference sequence). J gave up 4 bases and V 6 bases, and 17 bases lay outside the gene matches. The CDR3 spans 18 residues. The CDR3 region is CASRPAELGTGGGYEQYF. The CDR3, as DNA: TGTGCCAGCAGACCCGCTGAGCTGGGGACAGGGGGTGGGTACGAGCAGTACTTC.

This clonotype was observed many times. The chain recombines TRBV11-2 with TRBJ2-1, with D possibly TRBD2 on 6 matching bases. Germline assignment: CDR1 SGHAT and CDR2 FQNNGV. This CDR3 is built from 14 residues. Trimming took 3 bases from V and 10 from J, leaving 16 bases between them. CDR3 bases: TGTGCCAGCAGCTTTGAGACTAGAGCACGCGAGCAGTTCTTC. Protein product: CASSFETRAREQFF.

This clonotype was picked up a small number of times. This sequence joins TRBV30 and TRBJ2-4; D uncertain. V was pared by 5 bases and J by 1 base, with 0 bases between. The CDR3 sequence is 10 residues long. From germline, CDR1 is GTSNPN and CDR2 SVGIG (reference sequence). In nucleotides, the CDR3 is TGTGCCTGGGCCAAAAACATTCAGTACTTC. Amino acid sequence: CAWAKNIQYF.

The rearrangement joins TRBV2 to TRBJ2-7; D gene unclear. The V end was cut by 5 bases, the J end by 5 bases, with 13 bases between. The germline V gene has CDR1 SNHLY and CDR2 FYNNEI. The CDR3 extends over 13 amino acids. CDR3: CASSPGSWHEQYF. In nucleotides, the CDR3 is TGTGCCAGCAGTCCTGGGTCCTGGCACGAGCAGTACTTC. Together with reference TRBV2 and TRBJ2-7, the CDR3 gives the full variable domain: EPEVTQTPSHQVTQMGQEVILRCVPISNHLYFYWYRQILGQKVEFLVSFYNNEISEKSEIFDDQFSVERPDGSNFTLKIRSTKLEDSAMYFCASSPGSWHEQYFGPGTRLTVT.

This clonotype appeared a few times. The rearrangement links TRBV12-3 or TRBV12-4 to TRBJ1-2; D unresolved. Trimming cost V 3 bases and J 5 bases, with 10 bases left between them. The CDR3 is 13 residues long. The CDR3 protein is CASSFFVGYGYTF. The CDR3 bases are TGTGCCAGCAGTTTCTTCGTCGGATATGGCTACACCTTC.

This rearrangement joins TRBV15 to TRBJ1-4; D possibly corresponds to TRBD1 (6 bases). Germline lookup yields CDR1 LNHNV and CDR2 YYDKDF (reference sequence). The length of the CDR3 is 15 residues. Trimming took 3 bases from V and 8 from J, leaving 16 bases between them. The CDR3 loop is CATSRGHQEPEKLFF. In nucleotides, the CDR3 is TGTGCCACCAGCAGGGGACATCAAGAGCCAGAAAAACTGTTTTTT. The whole variable domain, filled in from reference TRBV15 and TRBJ1-4, reads DAMVIQNPRYQVTQFGKPVTLSCSQTLNHNVMYWYQQKSSQAPKLLFHYYDKDFNNEADTPDNFQSRRPNTSFCFLDIRSPGLGDTAMYLCATSRGHQEPEKLFFGSGTQLSVL.

The sample holds a few counts of this clonotype. The chain links TRBV19 to TRBJ1-1; possible D gene TRBD1, 6 bases. Trimming took 4 bases from V and 0 from J, leaving 9 bases between them. Germline V lookup: CDR1 LNHDA, CDR2 SQIVND (reference sequence). This CDR3 comprises 14 residues. For the CDR3, the DNA is TGTGCCAGTAGTAAGGACAGAATGAACACTGAAGCTTTCTTT. As protein: CASSKDRMNTEAFF. Supplemented by reference TRBV19 and TRBJ1-1, the full variable domain reads DGGITQSPKYLFRKEGQNVTLSCEQNLNHDAMYWYRQDPGQGLRLIYYSQIVNDFQKGDIAEGYSVSREKKESFPLTVTSAQKNPTAFYLCASSKDRMNTEAFFGQGTRLTVV.

This chain uses TRBV5-6 with TRBJ2-7; unclear D gene. Germline V CDR1 and CDR2: SGHDT, YYEEEE. The CDR3 contains 12 residues. The germline V and J ends were trimmed by 4 bases and 5 bases, with 10 bases remaining between them. The CDR3 DNA reads TGTGCCAGCAGCCGGATACCTGACGAGCAGTACTTC. As protein: CASSRIPDEQYF.

On this clonotype itself: A much larger clone lies one base from this, so it may be a read error. Because it lacks the conserved phenylalanine or tryptophan at the end, this CDR3 is likely a read error. V usage is TRBV2 and J usage is TRBJ2-2, with TRBD2 matching 7 bases. The CDR3 length is 14 residues. V was clipped by 6 bases and J by 0 bases; unmatched bases: 1. Germline loops: CDR1 SNHLY, CDR2 FYNNEI. The DNA for the CDR3 is TGTGCCAGCAGGGCGGGAGCGAACACCGGGGAGCTGTTTCTT. It translates to CASRAGANTGELFL.

The chain combines TRBV2 with TRBJ2-3; 7 bases line up with TRBD2. There are 15 residues in the CDR3. V lost 5 bases, J lost 6 bases, and 11 bases stayed unmatched. CDR1 and CDR2 (germline): SNHLY, FYNNEI. CDR3 nucleotides: TGTGCCAGCAGTCCCACAGGCCTGGGGGGGGATACGCAGTATTTT. Translated, it gives CASSPTGLGGDTQYF.

CDR3 in amino acids: CAWSPRVTGYEQYF. CDR3 nucleotides: TGTGCCTGGAGCCCCCGGGTGACAGGCTACGAGCAGTACTTC. This chain links TRBV30 with TRBJ2-7, with a tentative D call TRBD1 (6 bases). Germline-derived CDR1 and CDR2 are GTSNPN and SVGIG (reference sequence). CDR3 length: 14 amino acids. Deletions cut 3 bases from V and 3 bases from J, with 15 bases between.

This clonotype occurred many times. V gene TRBV7-2 combines with J gene TRBJ2-5, with D perhaps matching TRBD1 (7 bases). The CDR3 loop spans 15 amino acids. CDR1 is SGHTA, CDR2 FQGNSA, per germline. V lost 5 bases to trimming and J lost 5 bases, with 18 bases between them. The CDR3 spells CASSRRQGGWETQYF. CDR3 bases: TGTGCCAGCAGCCGGAGACAGGGAGGTTGGGAGACCCAGTACTTC.